Sequencing of this T cell receptor beta chain was carried out in a study of blood T cell repertoires in COVID-19. Study as a whole: Samples representing acute and convalescent COVID-19 were sourced from the United States, Italy and Spain. PBMCs, B-cell-depleted T cells, or T cells provided the cDNA or gDNA that made up the material.

Patients at the Seattle site were enrolled during active infection and followed longitudinally. Methods used by the authors: Amplification of reference gene primers was used by the study to estimate nucleated cell counts. Generated by immunoSEQ multiplex PCR, the TCRdb table keeps only in-frame clones and is missing some. The V and J calls and clone size were taken over from that table, and D and trimming were inferred from the DNA. The sample holds fewer than 200,000 clones, just under 85% seen once. The TCR sequence derives from a woman of 80 years or more with COVID-19, enrolled during active disease. Sequenced sample: peripheral blood.

The CDR3 loop is CASGPGGRGSSYNEQFF. The CDR3, as DNA: TGTGCCAGCGGCCCCGGCGGGCGGGGGAGCTCCTACAATGAGCAGTTCTTC. This sequence joins TRBV5-4 and TRBJ2-1; 7 bases match TRBD2. The germline V gene has CDR1 SGHNT and CDR2 YYREEE (reference sequence). Losses at the gene ends were 7 bases for V and 0 bases for J; bases not matched to a gene: 13. The CDR3 consists of 17 residues.